The source of this TCR beta chain is a study of cytomegalovirus exposure and HLA in healthy donors. Turning to the study itself: Earlier sequencing of about 200 million T cells yielded nearly 120 million unique TCR beta sequences.

The PCR made use of 60 Vbeta and 13 Jbeta primers. TCRdb's copy holds only in-frame clones and misses some; the assay was immunoSEQ multiplex PCR. This table holds tens of thousands of clones, 65% to 85% found once. In its sample, this clone was seen once. Its matching antigen is unknown. Study findings and constraints: In a later analysis, donors in an Asian-associated ancestry cluster reportedly had fewer N-insertions in productive TCRs than the cohort mean. HLA allele associations emerged for some 16,000 TCR beta sequences in a later analysis, at 0.05 false discovery rate.

Per germline, CDR1 SGDLS and CDR2 YYNGEE. Trimming left V 6 bases short and J 3 bases short, with 9 bases between. CDR3 length: 12 amino acids. Sequencing used PBMCs. This clonotype originated in a man aged 45-65 years in good health and CMV-seronegative. The V and J genes are TRBV9 and TRBJ1-1, with D possibly matching TRBD1 (6 bases). CDR3 loop: CASKGGDTEAFF. CDR3 in DNA: TGTGCCAGCAAGGGGGGGGACACTGAAGCTTTCTTT.